This T cell receptor (beta chain) came from a study of cytomegalovirus exposure and HLA in healthy donors. Germline V lookup: CDR1 SGHTA, CDR2 FQGNSA. Trimming took off 5 bases at V and 0 bases at J, with 14 bases between the two ends. This CDR3 spans 17 amino acids. Study-wide results and caveats: Accurate prediction of HLA-A and HLA-B alleles (for most subjects) was reportedly achieved from TCR beta sequences. HLA restriction was apparent for most CMV-associated TCR beta chains in a later analysis.

Note on this clone: Its antigen is not known.

PCR primers comprised 60 Vbeta and 13 Jbeta primers. Assay used: immunoSEQ multiplex PCR; TCRdb lists only in-frame clones, some missing. Of just over 150,000 clones in the sample, over 70% were seen once. Sequenced: PBMCs. This chain uses TRBV7-2 with TRBJ2-6; D possibly corresponds to TRBD2 (5 bases). The receptor was derived from a woman aged 30 to 39 in good health and CMV-seronegative. CDR3 DNA: TGTGCCAGCAGCCCAAAATCGGGGTCCTCTGGGGCCAACGTCCTGACTTTC. Translated, it gives CASSPKSGSSGANVLTF.